A single sample gave rise to the 10 T cell receptor beta chains below, sequenced in a study of T cell responses to AZD1222 COVID-19 vaccine. Measured with immunoSEQ multiplex PCR; TCRdb has only the in-frame clones, and not every one. The table has more than 120,000 clones, around 90% seen once. Specimen: peripheral blood, collected 28 days after the second AZD1222 dose. The source is an adult who received the AZD1222 COVID-19 vaccine.

This clone has only a few counts. The rearrangement uses TRBV6-5 and TRBJ2-1; possibly TRBD1 for D (6 bases). From germline, CDR1 is MNHEY and CDR2 SVGAGI. Trimming stripped 2 bases from V and 10 bases from J, with 18 bases between. This CDR3 has 15 residues. The CDR3, as DNA: TGTGCCAGCAGTTACGAGGGGGTACGTTCTAACGAGCAGTTCTTC. It specifies CASSYEGVRSNEQFF.

This chain links TRBV5-1 with TRBJ2-3; 9 bases line up with TRBD1. The V segment lost 3 bases and the J segment 3 bases; nucleotides outside the gene matches: 2. Germline V lookup: CDR1 SGHRS, CDR2 YFSETQ. The CDR3 has 14 residues. The CDR3 nucleotides read TGCGCCAGCAGCTCGACAGGGGGGACAGATACGCAGTATTTT. It encodes CASSSTGGTDTQYF.

The chain couples TRBV2 to TRBJ1-3, with 8 bases aligning to TRBD1. Germline V gives CDR1 SNHLY, CDR2 FYNNEI. The CDR3 runs 14 residues. V shed 7 bases and J 2 bases; nucleotides not matched to a gene: 4. CDR3 loop: CASTLRGPGNTIYF. The CDR3 nucleotides are TGTGCCAGCACCCTCAGGGGGCCTGGAAACACCATATATTTT.

The chain carries TRBV10-3 and TRBJ1-6; no clear D. Germline CDR1 is ENHRY and CDR2 is SYGVKD. V shed 6 bases and J shed 7 bases, with 13 bases lying between them. The CDR3 is 14 amino acids. DNA of the CDR3: TGTGCCATCAGGCCTGACGGAAAGAATTCACCCCTCCACTTT. It yields the protein CAIRPDGKNSPLHF.

The chain has TRBV30 and TRBJ1-1, with TRBD1 identical over 10 bases. V lost 5 bases, J lost 5 bases, and 8 bases stayed unmatched. This CDR3 has 14 residues. CDR1 and CDR2 (germline): GTSNPN, SVGIG (reference sequence). The CDR3 bases are TGTGCCTGGGCCCTCAGGGACAGGGGTACTGAAGCTTTCTTT. Its translation: CAWALRDRGTEAFF.

The chain is built from TRBV10-3 and TRBJ2-3; TRBD1 matches at 10 bases. The CDR3 spans 16 residues. CDR1 is ENHRY, CDR2 SYGVKD, per germline. The J segment lost 2 bases and the V segment lost 8 bases, leaving 10 bases of the junction unmatched. CDR3 DNA: TGTGCCATCCGCCACGACAGGGGGCCGTTCACAGATACGCAGTATTTT. As protein: CAIRHDRGPFTDTQYF.

V and J are TRBV29-1 and TRBJ2-2; D ambiguous. Trimming took off 6 bases at V and 4 bases at J, with 6 bases between the two ends. Germline CDR1 SQVTM, CDR2 ANQGSEA. This CDR3 spans 11 amino acids. DNA of the CDR3: TGCAGCGTGGGATCCACCGGGGAGCTGTTTTTT. Translating it yields CSVGSTGELFF.

This clone was seen a handful of times. The genes are TRBV5-6 and TRBJ1-1; maybe TRBD1 (6 bases). This CDR3 is 15 amino acids long. Trimming shortened V by 4 bases and J by 5 bases, and 18 bases separated the two germline ends. CDR1 and CDR2 (germline): SGHDT, YYEEEE. The CDR3 here is CASSVIGGRVTEAFF. CDR3 nucleotides: TGTGCCAGCAGCGTAATAGGGGGGCGGGTGACTGAAGCTTTCTTT.

This CDR3 is CASSESRLSTDTQYF. The CDR3 nucleotides are TGCGCCAGCAGTGAGTCGCGGCTATCCACAGATACGCAGTATTTT. This chain joins TRBV10-1 and TRBJ2-3; D is uncertain. Germline lookup yields CDR1 WNHNN and CDR2 SYGVQD (reference sequence). Deletions cut 0 bases from V and 2 bases from J, with 9 bases between. The CDR3 sequence is 15 residues long.

The rearrangement links TRBV28 to TRBJ1-2; 9 positions match TRBD1. The CDR3 is 15 residues long. Germline CDR1 MDHEN, CDR2 SYDVKM. The V and J ends lost 6 bases and 7 bases, in that order; junction bases with no gene match: 12. CDR3 bases: TGTGCCAGCAGCGATCCTCTGGACAGGGGAGGTGGCTACACCTTC. It is translated as CASSDPLDRGGGYTF.